Listed below are T cell receptor beta chains from one sample, sequenced in a study of CD8 T cells in ankylosing spondylitis. TCRdb reanalysed the 5' RACE reads using MiXCR and keeps one entry per CDR3 protein. This table has around 300,000 distinct CDR3 sequences, roughly 14% appearing once. The specimen sequenced was blood, either unsorted or a sorted T cell fraction (not recorded which). These receptors came from a male donor with ankylosing spondylitis or in good health (not recorded which). CDR3s include the opening cysteine and the closing phenylalanine or tryptophan. Fields, in order: V gene, CDR3 length, J gene, clone size, D gene, CDR3 DNA, CDR3 protein. A D gene is named only where the DNA matches it firmly. Expanded clones get a size class; other rows say once, few or many, or leave the size out.

V: TRBV7-2
length: 14
J: TRBJ2-7
size: few
D: NA
DNA: TGTGCCAGCACCGCCCGGGGGAGCTCCTACGAGCAGTACTTC
CDR3: CASTARGSSYEQYF

V: TRBV7-2
length: 14
J: TRBJ1-2
size: NA
D: TRBD1
DNA: TGTGCCAGCAGCCCGGGACAGGGGATGAATGGCTACACCTTC
CDR3: CASSPGQGMNGYTF

V: TRBV11-2
length: 13
J: TRBJ2-7
size: NA
D: NA
DNA: TGTGCCAGCAGCTTAGACAGAAGTACGAAACAGTACTTC
CDR3: CASSLDRSTKQYF

V: TRBV29-1
length: 12
J: TRBJ2-3
size: NA
D: NA
DNA: TGCAGCGGGTCAAAGAGCACAGATACGCAGTATTTT
CDR3: CSGSKSTDTQYF

V: TRBV25-1
length: 13
J: TRBJ2-2
size: few
D: TRBD1
DNA: TGTGCCAGCAATACAGGGGGGACCGGGGAGCTGTTTTTT
CDR3: CASNTGGTGELFF

V: TRBV12-3/TRBV12-4
length: 12
J: TRBJ2-7
size: few
D: TRBD1
DNA: TGTGCCAGCAGTTCGAGACAGGGGGCGAAGTACTTC
CDR3: CASSSRQGAKYF

V: TRBV11-2
length: 14
J: TRBJ2-6
size: NA
D: NA
DNA: TGTGCCAGCAGCACCTTTGGAGGGGCCAACGTCCTGACTTTC
CDR3: CASSTFGGANVLTF

V: TRBV12-3/TRBV12-4
length: 15
J: TRBJ1-5
size: few
D: NA
DNA: TGTGCCAGCAGTTTAGGCCCAGGGCTTGAGCAGCCCCAGCATTTT
CDR3: CASSLGPGLEQPQHF

V: TRBV12-3/TRBV12-4
length: 14
J: TRBJ2-4
size: NA
D: TRBD2
DNA: TGTGCCAGCACCGGGGGGGGGTCCAAAAACATTCAGTACTTC
CDR3: CASTGGGSKNIQYF

V: TRBV10-3
length: 13
J: TRBJ2-7
size: many
D: TRBD2
DNA: TGTGCCAGCACTAGCGGGGGGTCCTACGAGCAGTACTTC
CDR3: CASTSGGSYEQYF

V: TRBV4-1
length: 14
J: TRBJ2-1
size: few
D: NA
DNA: TGCGCCAGCAGCCCCTCGGGGAACTACAATGAGCAGTTCTTC
CDR3: CASSPSGNYNEQFF

V: TRBV5-1
length: 15
J: TRBJ2-1
size: many
D: NA
DNA: TGCGCCAGCAGCCCTACCGGTCCTTCCTACAATGAGCAGTTCTTC
CDR3: CASSPTGPSYNEQFF

V: TRBV19
length: 13
J: TRBJ2-3
size: NA
D: NA
DNA: TGTGCCAGTAGTATAACAGTCACAGATACGCAGTATTTT
CDR3: CASSITVTDTQYF

V: TRBV2
length: 16
J: TRBJ2-1
size: few
D: NA
DNA: TGTGCCAGCAGTGAAATCGGTACCGTCTCCTACAATGAGCAGTTCTTC
CDR3: CASSEIGTVSYNEQFF

V: TRBV30
length: 15
J: TRBJ2-7
size: NA
D: NA
DNA: TGTGCCTGGAATACTGTGACAGGCGGAGGTTACGAGCAGTACTTC
CDR3: CAWNTVTGGGYEQYF

V: TRBV18
length: 13
J: TRBJ2-1
size: many
D: NA
DNA: TGTGCCAGCTCACCATCAGAACCCAATGAGCAGTTCTTC
CDR3: CASSPSEPNEQFF

V: TRBV2
length: 13
J: TRBJ1-2
size: NA
D: TRBD1
DNA: TGTGCCAGCAGGGGACAGGGACGGGATGGCTACACCTTC
CDR3: CASRGQGRDGYTF

V: TRBV9
length: 16
J: TRBJ2-5
size: NA
D: TRBD1
DNA: TGTGCCAGCAGCGTCGGCTTGGGACAGGGGGAGGAGACCCAGTACTTC
CDR3: CASSVGLGQGEETQYF

V: TRBV12-3/TRBV12-4
length: 16
J: TRBJ2-3
size: few
D: TRBD1
DNA: TGTGCCAGCAGTCTCGGACAGGGGATTTTTGTTGGTACGCAGTATTTT
CDR3: CASSLGQGIFVGTQYF

V: TRBV2
length: 12
J: TRBJ2-2
size: NA
D: NA
DNA: TGTGCCAGCAGGGGGGAAACCGGGGAGCTGTTTTTT
CDR3: CASRGETGELFF

V: TRBV4-1
length: 17
J: TRBJ1-5
size: many
D: NA
DNA: TGCGCCAGCAGCCAAGATCCAGTCGCCAATAGCAATCAGCCCCAGCATTTT
CDR3: CASSQDPVANSNQPQHF

V: TRBV12-3/TRBV12-4
length: 15
J: TRBJ2-3
size: few
D: NA
DNA: TGTGCCACTAATAGGGCAGGGGTAGGGGCAGATACGCAGTATTTT
CDR3: CATNRAGVGADTQYF

V: TRBV5-5
length: 12
J: TRBJ1-2
size: NA
D: NA
DNA: TGTGCCAGCAGTCACGACACATCTGGCTACACCTTC
CDR3: CASSHDTSGYTF

V: TRBV6-1
length: 13
J: TRBJ1-5
size: NA
D: TRBD1
DNA: TGTGCCAGCAGGACAGGGAAAAATCAGCCCCAGCATTTT
CDR3: CASRTGKNQPQHF